The clone carrying this T cell receptor (beta chain) was seen ten or more times. At one end, the junction sequence differs from germline, possibly due to a read error. The CDR3 has 13 residues. Germline V gene data show CDR1 as SGHAT and CDR2 as FQNNGV. This sample was taken from a study of CXCR3 chemokines and chemotherapy response in bladder cancer. TCRdb re-called the PCR reads through MiXCR, storing one row per CDR3 protein. In the table there are about 1,100 distinct CDR3 sequences, 15% to 20% of which are singletons. Sampling took place from a patient whose treatment included neoadjuvant chemotherapy. This sequence originates from a human donor with bladder cancer that responded to neoadjuvant chemotherapy. The chain recombines TRBV11-2 with TRBJ1-1; a weak D match, TRBD1 (6 bases). The CDR3 DNA is TGTGCCAGCAACTTAGGGGGGCATACTGAAGCTTTCTTT. Translated: CASNLGGHTEAFF.